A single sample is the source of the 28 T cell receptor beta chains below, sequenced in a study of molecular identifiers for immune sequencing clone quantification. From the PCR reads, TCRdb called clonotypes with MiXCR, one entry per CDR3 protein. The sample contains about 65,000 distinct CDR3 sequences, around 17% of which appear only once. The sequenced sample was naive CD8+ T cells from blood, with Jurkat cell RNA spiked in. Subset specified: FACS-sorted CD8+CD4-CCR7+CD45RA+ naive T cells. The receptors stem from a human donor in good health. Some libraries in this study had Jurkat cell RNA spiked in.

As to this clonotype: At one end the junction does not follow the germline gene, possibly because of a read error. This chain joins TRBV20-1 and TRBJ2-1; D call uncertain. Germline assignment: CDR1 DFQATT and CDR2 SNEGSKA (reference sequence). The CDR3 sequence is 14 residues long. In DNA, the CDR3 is TGCAGTGCTAGAGGCGCAGGTTCCTGCAATGAGCAGTTCTTC. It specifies CSARGAGSCNEQFF.

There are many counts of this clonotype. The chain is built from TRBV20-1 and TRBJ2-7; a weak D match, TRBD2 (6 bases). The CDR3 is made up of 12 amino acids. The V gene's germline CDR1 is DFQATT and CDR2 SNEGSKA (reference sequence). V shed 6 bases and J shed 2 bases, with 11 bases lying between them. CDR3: CSARGRTYEQYF. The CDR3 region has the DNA TGCAGTGCCCGGGGGAGGACCTACGAGCAGTACTTC.

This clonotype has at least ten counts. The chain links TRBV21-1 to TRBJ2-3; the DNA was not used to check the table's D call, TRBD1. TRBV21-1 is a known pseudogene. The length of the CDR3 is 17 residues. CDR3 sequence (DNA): TGTGCCAGCAGCAAAGATCGGAACCCCCATCGCACAGATACGCAGTATTTT. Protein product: CASSKDRNPHRTDTQYF.

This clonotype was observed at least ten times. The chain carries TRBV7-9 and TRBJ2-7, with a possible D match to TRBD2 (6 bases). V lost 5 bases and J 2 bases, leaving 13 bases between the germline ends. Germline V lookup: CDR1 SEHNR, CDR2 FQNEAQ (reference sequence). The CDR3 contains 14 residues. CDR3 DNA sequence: TGTGCCAGCAGCGACACGGGACTGCCCTACGAGCAGTACTTC. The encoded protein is CASSDTGLPYEQYF. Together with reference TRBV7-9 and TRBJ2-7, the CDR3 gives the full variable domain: DTGVSQNPRHKITKRGQNVTFRCDPISEHNRLYWYRQTLGQGPEFLTYFQNEAQLEKSRLLSDRFSAERPKGSFSTLEIQRTEQGDSAMYLCASSDTGLPYEQYFGPGTRLTVT.

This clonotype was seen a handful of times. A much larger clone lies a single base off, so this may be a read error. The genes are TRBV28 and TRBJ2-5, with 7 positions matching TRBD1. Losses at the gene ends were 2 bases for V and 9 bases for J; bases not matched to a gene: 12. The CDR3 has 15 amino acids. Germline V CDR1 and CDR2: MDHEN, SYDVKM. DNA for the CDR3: TGTGCCAGCAGTTTAGACAGGGTGTACGGTGAGGCCCAGTACTTC. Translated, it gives CASSLDRVYGEAQYF.

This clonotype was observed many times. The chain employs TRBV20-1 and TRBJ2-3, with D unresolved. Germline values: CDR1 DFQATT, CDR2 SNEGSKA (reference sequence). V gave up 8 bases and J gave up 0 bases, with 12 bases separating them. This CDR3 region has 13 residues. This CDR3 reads CSCGEFSTDTQYF. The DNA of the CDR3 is TGCAGTTGTGGGGAATTTAGCACAGATACGCAGTATTTT.

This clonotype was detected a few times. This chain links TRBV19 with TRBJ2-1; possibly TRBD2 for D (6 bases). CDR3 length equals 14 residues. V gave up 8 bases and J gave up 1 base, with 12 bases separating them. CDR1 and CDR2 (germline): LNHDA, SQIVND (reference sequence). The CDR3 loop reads CASSGTPSYNEQFF. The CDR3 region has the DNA TGTGCCAGTTCCGGGACTCCATCCTACAATGAGCAGTTCTTC.

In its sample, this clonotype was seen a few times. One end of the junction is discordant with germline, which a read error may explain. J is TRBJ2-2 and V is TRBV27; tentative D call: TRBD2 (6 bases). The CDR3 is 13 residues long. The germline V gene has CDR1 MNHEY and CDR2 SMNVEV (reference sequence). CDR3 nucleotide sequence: TGTGCCAGCAGCTCCCCCTCCACCGGGGGGCTGTTTTTT. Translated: CASSSPSTGGLFF.

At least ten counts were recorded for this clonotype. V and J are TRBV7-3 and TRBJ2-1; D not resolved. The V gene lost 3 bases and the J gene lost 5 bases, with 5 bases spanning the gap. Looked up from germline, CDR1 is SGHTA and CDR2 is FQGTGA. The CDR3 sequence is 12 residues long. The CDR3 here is CASSLGNNEQFF. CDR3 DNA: TGTGCCAGCAGCTTGGGTAACAATGAGCAGTTCTTC.

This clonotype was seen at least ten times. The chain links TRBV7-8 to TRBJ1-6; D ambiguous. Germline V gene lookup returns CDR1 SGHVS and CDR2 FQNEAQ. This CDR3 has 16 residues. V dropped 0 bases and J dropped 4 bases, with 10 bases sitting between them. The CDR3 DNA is TGTGCCAGCAGCTTAGCCGGGCAGAGTTATAATTCACCCCTCCACTTT. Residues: CASSLAGQSYNSPLHF.

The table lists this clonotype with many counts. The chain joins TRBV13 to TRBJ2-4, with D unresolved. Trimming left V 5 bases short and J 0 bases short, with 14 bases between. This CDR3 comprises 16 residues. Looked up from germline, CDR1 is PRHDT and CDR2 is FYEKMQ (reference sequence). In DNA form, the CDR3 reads TGTGCCAGCAGCCCTCGCCTAACCGTAGCCAAAAACATTCAGTACTTC. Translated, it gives CASSPRLTVAKNIQYF.

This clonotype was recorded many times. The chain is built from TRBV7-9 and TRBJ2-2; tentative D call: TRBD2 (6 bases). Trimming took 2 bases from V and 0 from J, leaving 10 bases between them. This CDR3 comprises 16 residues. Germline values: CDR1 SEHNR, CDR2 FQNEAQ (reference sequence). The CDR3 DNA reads TGTGCCAGCAGCTTACCTAGCGCCTCGAACACCGGGGAGCTGTTTTTT. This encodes CASSLPSASNTGELFF.

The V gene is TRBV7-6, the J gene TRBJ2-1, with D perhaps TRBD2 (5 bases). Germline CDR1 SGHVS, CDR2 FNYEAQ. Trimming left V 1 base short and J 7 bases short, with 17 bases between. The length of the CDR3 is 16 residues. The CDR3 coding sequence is TGTGCCAGCAGCTTAGAATTTGGGCTAGCCGAGAATGAGCAGTTCTTC. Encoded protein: CASSLEFGLAENEQFF.

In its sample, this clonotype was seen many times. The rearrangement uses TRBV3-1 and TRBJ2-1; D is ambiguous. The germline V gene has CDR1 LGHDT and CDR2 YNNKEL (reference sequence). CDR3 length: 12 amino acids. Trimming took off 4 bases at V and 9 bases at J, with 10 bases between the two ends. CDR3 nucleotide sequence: TGTGCCAGCAGCCTACGACACGGTGAGCAGTTCTTC. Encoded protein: CASSLRHGEQFF.

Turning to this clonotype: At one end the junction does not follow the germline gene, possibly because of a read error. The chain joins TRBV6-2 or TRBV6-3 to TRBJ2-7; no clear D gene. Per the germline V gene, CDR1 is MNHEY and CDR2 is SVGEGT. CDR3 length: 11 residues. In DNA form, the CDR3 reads TGTGCCAGCAGTTGGGCTTACGAGCAGCACTTC. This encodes CASSWAYEQHF.

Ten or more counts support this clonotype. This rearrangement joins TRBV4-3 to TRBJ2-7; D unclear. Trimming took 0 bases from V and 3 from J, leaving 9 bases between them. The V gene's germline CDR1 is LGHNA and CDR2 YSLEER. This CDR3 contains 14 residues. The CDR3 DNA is TGCGCCAGCAGCCAAGATCTGGAAAACTACGAGCAGTACTTC. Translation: CASSQDLENYEQYF.

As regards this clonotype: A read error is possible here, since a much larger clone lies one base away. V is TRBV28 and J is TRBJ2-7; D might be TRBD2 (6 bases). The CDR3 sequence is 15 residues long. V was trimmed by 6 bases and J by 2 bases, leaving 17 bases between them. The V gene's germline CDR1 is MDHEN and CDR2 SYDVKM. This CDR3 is CASSWERDSAYEQYF. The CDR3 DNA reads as TGTGCCAGCAGCTGGGAACGGGACTCCGCCTACGAGCAGTACTTC.

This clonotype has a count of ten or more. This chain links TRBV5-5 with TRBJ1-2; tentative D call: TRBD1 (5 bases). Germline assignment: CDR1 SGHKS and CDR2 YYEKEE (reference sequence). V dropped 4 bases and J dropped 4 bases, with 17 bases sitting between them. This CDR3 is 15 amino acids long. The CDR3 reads CASSPLGQGTYGYTF. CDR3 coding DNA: TGTGCCAGCAGCCCCCTCGGTCAGGGCACCTATGGCTACACCTTC.

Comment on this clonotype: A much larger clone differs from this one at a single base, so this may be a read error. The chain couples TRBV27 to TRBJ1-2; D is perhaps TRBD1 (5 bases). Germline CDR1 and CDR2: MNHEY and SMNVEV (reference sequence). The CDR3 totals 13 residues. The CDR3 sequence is CASSLTANCGYTF. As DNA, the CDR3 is TGTGCCAGCAGTTTGACAGCTAACTGTGGCTACACCTTC.

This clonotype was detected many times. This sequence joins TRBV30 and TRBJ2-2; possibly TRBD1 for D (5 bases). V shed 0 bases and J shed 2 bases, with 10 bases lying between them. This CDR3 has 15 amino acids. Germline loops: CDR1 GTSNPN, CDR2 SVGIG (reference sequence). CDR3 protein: CAWSVGATNTGELFF. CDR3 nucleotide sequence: TGTGCCTGGAGTGTAGGGGCTACCAACACCGGGGAGCTGTTTTTT.

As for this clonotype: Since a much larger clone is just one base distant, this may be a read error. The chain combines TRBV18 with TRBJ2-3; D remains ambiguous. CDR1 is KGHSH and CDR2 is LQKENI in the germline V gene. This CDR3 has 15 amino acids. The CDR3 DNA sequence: TGTGCCAGCACACCCGAAGGTTTGAGCGCAGATACGCAGTATTTT. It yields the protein CASTPEGLSADTQYF. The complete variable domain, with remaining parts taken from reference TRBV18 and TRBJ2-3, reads NAGVMQNPRHLVRRRGQEARLRCSPMKGHSHVYWYRQLPEEGLKFMVYLQKENIIDESGMPKERFSAEFPKEGPSILRIQQVVRGDSAAYFCASTPEGLSADTQYFGPGTRLTVL.

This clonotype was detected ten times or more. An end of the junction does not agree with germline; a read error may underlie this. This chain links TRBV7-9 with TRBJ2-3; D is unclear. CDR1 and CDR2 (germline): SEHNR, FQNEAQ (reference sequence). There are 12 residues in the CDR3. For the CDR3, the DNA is TGTGCAAGCACGGTCTTCCTGGATACGCAGTATTTT. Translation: CASTVFLDTQYF.

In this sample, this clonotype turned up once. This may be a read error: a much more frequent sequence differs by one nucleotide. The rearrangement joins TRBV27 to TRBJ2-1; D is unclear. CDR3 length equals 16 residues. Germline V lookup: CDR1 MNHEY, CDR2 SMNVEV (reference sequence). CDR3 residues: CASSLASAYAYNERFF. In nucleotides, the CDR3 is TGTGCCAGCAGTTTGGCCTCGGCGTATGCCTACAATGAGCGGTTCTTC.

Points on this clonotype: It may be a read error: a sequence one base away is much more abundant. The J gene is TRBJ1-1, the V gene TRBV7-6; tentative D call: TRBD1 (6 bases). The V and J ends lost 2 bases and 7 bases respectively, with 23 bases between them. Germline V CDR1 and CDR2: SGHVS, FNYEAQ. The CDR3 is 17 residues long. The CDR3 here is CASSLRAGALMGGEAFF. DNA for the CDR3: TGTGCCAGCAGCTTACGGGCAGGGGCCCTCATGGGGGGTGAAGCTTTCTTT. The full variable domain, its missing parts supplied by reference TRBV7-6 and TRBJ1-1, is GAGVSQSPRYKVTKRGQDVALRCDPISGHVSLYWYRQALGQGPEFLTYFNYEAQQDKSGLPNDRFSAERPEGSISTLTIQRTEQRDSAMYRCASSLRAGALMGGEAFFGQGTRLTVV.

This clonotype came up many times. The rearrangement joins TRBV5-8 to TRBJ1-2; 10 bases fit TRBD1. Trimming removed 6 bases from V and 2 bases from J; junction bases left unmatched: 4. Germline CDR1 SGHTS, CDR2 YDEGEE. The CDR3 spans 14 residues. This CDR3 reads CASNPGQGNYGYTF. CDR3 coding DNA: TGTGCCAGCAACCCGGGACAGGGGAACTATGGCTACACCTTC. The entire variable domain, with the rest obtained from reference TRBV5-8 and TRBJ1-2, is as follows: EAGVTQSPTHLIKTRGQQATLRCSPISGHTSVYWYQQALGLGLQFLLWYDEGEERNRGNFPPRFSGRQFPNYSSELNVNALELEDSALYLCASNPGQGNYGYTFGSGTRLTVV.

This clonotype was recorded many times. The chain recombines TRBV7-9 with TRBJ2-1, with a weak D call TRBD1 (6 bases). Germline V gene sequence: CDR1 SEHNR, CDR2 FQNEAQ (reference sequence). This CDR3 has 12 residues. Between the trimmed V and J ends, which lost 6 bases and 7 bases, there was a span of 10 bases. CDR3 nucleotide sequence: TGTGCCAGCAGAACCCAGGGGAATGAGCAGTTCTTC. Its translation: CASRTQGNEQFF.

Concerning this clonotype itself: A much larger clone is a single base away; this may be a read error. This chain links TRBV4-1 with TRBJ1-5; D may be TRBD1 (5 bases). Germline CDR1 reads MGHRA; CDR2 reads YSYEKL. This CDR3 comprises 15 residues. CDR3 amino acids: CATAPQGYSNQSQHF. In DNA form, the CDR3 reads TGCGCCACCGCCCCCCAGGGTTATAGCAATCAGTCCCAGCATTTT.

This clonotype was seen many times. The CDR3 loop is CSVQDPSSYNEQFF. CDR3 nucleotide sequence: TGCAGCGTCCAAGACCCGAGCTCCTACAATGAGCAGTTCTTC. The V call is TRBV29-1, the J call TRBJ2-1; unclear D gene. CDR3 length equals 14 residues. Germline loops: CDR1 SQVTM, CDR2 ANQGSEA. Trimming took off 6 bases at V and 0 bases at J, with 12 bases between the two ends.